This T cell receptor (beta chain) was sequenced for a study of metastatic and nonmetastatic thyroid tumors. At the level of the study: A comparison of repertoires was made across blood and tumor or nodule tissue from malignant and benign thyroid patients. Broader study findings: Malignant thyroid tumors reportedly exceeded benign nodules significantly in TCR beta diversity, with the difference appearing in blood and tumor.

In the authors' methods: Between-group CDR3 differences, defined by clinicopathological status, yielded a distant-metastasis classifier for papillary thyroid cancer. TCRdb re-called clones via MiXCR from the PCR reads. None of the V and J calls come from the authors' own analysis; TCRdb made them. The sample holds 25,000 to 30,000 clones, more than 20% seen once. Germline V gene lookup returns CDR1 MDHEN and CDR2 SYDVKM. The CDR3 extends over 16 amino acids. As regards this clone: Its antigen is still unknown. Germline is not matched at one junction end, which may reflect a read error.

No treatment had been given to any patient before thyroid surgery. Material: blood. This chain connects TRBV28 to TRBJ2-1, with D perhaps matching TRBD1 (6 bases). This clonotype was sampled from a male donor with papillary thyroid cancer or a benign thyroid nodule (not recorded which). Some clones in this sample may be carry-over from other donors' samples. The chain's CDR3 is CASSPLEQGIENDQFF. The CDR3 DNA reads TGTGCCAGCAGTCCCTTGGAACAGGGTATAGAAAATGATCAGTTCTTC.